This entry describes one T cell receptor (beta chain). Its antigen is unknown. CDR3 regions were amplified by Arm-PCR using iRepertoire HTBI primers to build TCR beta libraries. One entry per CDR3 protein results from TCRdb running MiXCR on the multiplex PCR reads. The data hold roughly 430,000 distinct CDR3 sequences, with about 15% observed a single time. This record belongs to a study of regulatory T cells in long-lasting Graves disease. Study-wide results and caveats: Researchers reported studying only peripheral blood, not thyroid tissue. With persistent disease, TRBV28, TRBJ1-2 and TRBJ2-5 were the favored segments.

Time point reported: newly diagnosed GD, antithyroid drugs for less than 3 months. The TCR library was made from RNA that had been extracted from PBMCs in TRIzol. The germline V gene has CDR1 MNHEY and CDR2 SVGEGT. This CDR3 has 19 residues. V shed 2 bases and J shed 0 bases, with 17 bases lying between them. Separately, the same data were catalogued under a study of T cells in Graves' hyperthyroidism and ophthalmopathy. That study adds: Patients were excluded for uncontrolled infection, other autoimmune disease, pregnancy or lactation. Before onset, by a median of 6.5 months, the model predicted ophthalmopathy.

The material sequenced was peripheral blood mononuclear cells (PBMCs), taken at new diagnosis, from a patient treated with antithyroid drugs. This clonotype originated in a woman under 40 with Graves disease. This chain connects TRBV6-2 or TRBV6-3 to TRBJ2-6; no firm D call. CDR3 coding DNA: TGTGCCAGCAGTTACGAGAGTGGGTCGGATTACTCTGGGGCCAACGTCCTGACTTTC. This codes for CASSYESGSDYSGANVLTF.